The rows below give T cell receptor beta chains drawn from one sample of a study of CD4 T cells in relation to SARS-CoV-2 and coronaviruses. No antigen is known for these receptors. Clones were read by immunoSEQ multiplex PCR, and TCRdb kept only the in-frame ones, dropping some. This table holds around 25,000 clones, over 65% found once. The sample was CD4+ T cells from PBMCs, cultured in vitro. The receptors derive from a human donor in good health. The CDR3 runs from the conserved cysteine through the conserved F or W. The D gene is left open where the match is weak. For some rows the clone size is stated as once, few or many, or as a class when expanded; others skip it.

>TRBD1|TRBV2|TRBJ1-2|NA
TGTGCCAGCAATAACCGGGGCAGGGGGCACTACACCTTC
CASNNRGRGHYTF
>NA|TRBV11-3|TRBJ1-1|once
TGTGCCAGCAGCTCGGGAGCTTACACTGAAGCTTTCTTT
CASSSGAYTEAFF
>NA|TRBV25-1|TRBJ2-7|NA
TGTGCCAGCAGTGCGTTTGAAGGATTCTACGAGCAGTACTTC
CASSAFEGFYEQYF
>TRBD1|TRBV19|TRBJ2-7|NA
TGTGCCAGTAGTTCAGGGCAGGGGGTATCCTACGAGCAGTACTTC
CASSSGQGVSYEQYF
>NA|TRBV20-1|TRBJ2-1|NA
TGCAGTGCTAGCCGGAACAATGAGCAGTTCTTC
CSASRNNEQFF
>NA|TRBV7-2|TRBJ2-1|NA
TGTGCCAGCAGCTTAGAGCTAGCTTTTGACAATGAGCAGTTCTTC
CASSLELAFDNEQFF
>NA|TRBV20-1|TRBJ2-5|NA
TGCAGTGCTGATACACCGGGGACCCAGTACTTC
CSADTPGTQYF
>TRBD2|TRBV9|TRBJ2-7|NA
TGTGCCAGCAGCGGAGGACTAGGAAGGTACGAGCAGTACTTC
CASSGGLGRYEQYF
>NA|TRBV18|TRBJ2-7|NA
TGTGCCAGCTCACCGCGGACAGAATCCTACGAGCAGTACTTC
CASSPRTESYEQYF
>NA|TRBV19|TRBJ1-5|NA
TGTGCCAGCAGGGGTGGGGTAGGGGAAAGCAATCAGCCCCAGCATTTT
CASRGGVGESNQPQHF
>NA|TRBV24-1|TRBJ2-5|NA
TGTGCCACCAGTGATTGGCGGGACGGGGGAGAGACCCAGTACTTC
CATSDWRDGGETQYF
>NA|TRBV18|TRBJ1-5|NA
TGTGCCAGCTCACCATCGGACAGTAGCAATCAGCCCCAGCATTTT
CASSPSDSSNQPQHF
>TRBD2|TRBV5-1|TRBJ2-3|NA
TGCGCCAGCAGCCCAGGGACTAGCTTGACCACAGATACGCAGTATTTT
CASSPGTSLTTDTQYF
>NA|TRBV11-1|TRBJ2-7|NA
TGTGCCAGCAGCTTAGCGGCCTACGAGCAGTACTTC
CASSLAAYEQYF
>NA|TRBV4-1|TRBJ2-7|few
TGCGCCAGCAGCCAAGAACTAATAGCCTACGAGCAGTACTTC
CASSQELIAYEQYF
>NA|TRBV7-8|TRBJ2-6|NA
TGTGCCAGCAGCTTGGGGTCGACTGTAACCCACTCTGGGGCCAACGTCCTGACTTTC
CASSLGSTVTHSGANVLTF
>NA|TRBV10-1|TRBJ1-5|NA
TGCGCCAGCAGCGATGGCAATCAGCCCCAGCATTTT
CASSDGNQPQHF
>TRBD1|TRBV19|TRBJ2-7|NA
TGTGCCAGTAGTACCGGGGGACAGGGGTATTCCTACGAGCAGTACTTC
CASSTGGQGYSYEQYF
>TRBD2|TRBV10-3|TRBJ2-1|NA
TGTGCCATCAGTGTGAGTAGCGGGTTGAACGAGCAGTTCTTC
CAISVSSGLNEQFF
>TRBD2|TRBV24-1|TRBJ2-1|NA
TGTGCCACCAGTGACCCATCAGCGGGATGGGCTAATGAGCAGTTCTTC
CATSDPSAGWANEQFF
>NA|TRBV7-9|TRBJ2-5|NA
TGTGCCAGCGTCATGGGGGGCGGGCAAGAGACCCAGTACTTC
CASVMGGGQETQYF
>TRBD1|TRBV6-5|TRBJ2-7|NA
TGTGCCAGCAGTATAAGACAGGGGGCATACGAGCAGTACTTC
CASSIRQGAYEQYF
>TRBD1|TRBV5-1|TRBJ2-3|NA
TGCGCCAGCAGCTCGACAGGGGGCGGGGCAGATACGCAGTATTTT
CASSSTGGGADTQYF
>NA|TRBV7-3|TRBJ2-7|NA
TGTGCCAGCAGCTTTGCAGGGGAGGACGAGCAGTACTTC
CASSFAGEDEQYF
>NA|TRBV19|TRBJ2-7|NA
TGTGCCAGTACCTCGGACACATCCTACGAGCAGTACTTC
CASTSDTSYEQYF
>TRBD1|TRBV15|TRBJ2-7|once
TGTGCCACCAGCAGAGGCCGGGACAGCTCCTACGAGCAGTACTTC
CATSRGRDSSYEQYF
>NA|TRBV27|TRBJ1-6|once
TGTGCCAGCAGTTTGGTAGAAAATAATTCACCCCTCCACTTT
CASSLVENNSPLHF
>TRBD1|TRBV19|TRBJ1-2|NA
TGTGCCAGTAGTAGACAGGGGGACCCCTATGGCTACACCTTC
CASSRQGDPYGYTF
>TRBD2|TRBV6-1|TRBJ2-7|NA
TGTGCCAGCAGTGAAGCGGGGACTAGCTATGGGGTACAGCAGTACTTC
CASSEAGTSYGVQQYF
>NA|TRBV14|TRBJ1-2|few
TGTGCCAGCAGCACTGAATACGATTGGGCAGGGATGGGCGGCTACACCTTC
CASSTEYDWAGMGGYTF
>TRBD2|TRBV10-3|TRBJ2-5|NA
TGTGCCTCCTCGGGACTAGCGGGAGTAGAGACCCAGTACTTC
CASSGLAGVETQYF
>NA|TRBV6-6|TRBJ2-3|NA
TGTGCCAGCAGTCCAAACCTCAGGGGAGGCGGCACAGATACGCAGTATTTT
CASSPNLRGGGTDTQYF
>NA|TRBV10-3|TRBJ1-1|NA
TGTGCCATCGACAGTGAGAACACTGAAGCTTTCTTT
CAIDSENTEAFF
>NA|TRBV30|TRBJ1-5|NA
TGTGCCTGGAGTGTACGTGGGGCGAGGGATCAGCCCCAGCATTTT
CAWSVRGARDQPQHF
>NA|TRBV18|TRBJ1-2|NA
TGTGCCAGCTCACCGTTGGGGGTTGCGGATGGCTACACCTTC
CASSPLGVADGYTF
>TRBD2|TRBV4-1|TRBJ2-7|few
TGCGCCAGCAGCCAACCCCTAGCGGGGAAAACCTACGAGCAGTACTTC
CASSQPLAGKTYEQYF
>NA|TRBV10-3|TRBJ1-5|NA
TGTGCCACCCAGAGACAGGATAGCAATCAGCCCCAGCATTTT
CATQRQDSNQPQHF
>NA|TRBV7-9|TRBJ2-3|NA
TGTGCCAGCAGCTCCGTAATGTCGGAGTGGGGGGATACGCAGTATTTT
CASSSVMSEWGDTQYF
>TRBD1|TRBV5-1|TRBJ1-5|NA
TGCGCCAGCAGCTTGGGAGACCACCAGGGGGGTCAGCCCCAGCATTTT
CASSLGDHQGGQPQHF
>NA|TRBV28|TRBJ1-1|few
TGTGCCAGCAGCCTTCAGGGTTCTGAAGCTTTCTTT
CASSLQGSEAFF
>NA|TRBV28|TRBJ1-2|NA
TGTGCCAGCAATGGACAGCCCACCGGCGGCTACACCTTC
CASNGQPTGGYTF
>TRBD2|TRBV7-9|TRBJ2-7|few
TGTGCCAGCAGCTTGGGGACTAGCAACTCCTACGAGCAGTACTTC
CASSLGTSNSYEQYF
>NA|TRBV6-5|TRBJ1-5|few
TGTGCCAGCAGGGCGACGGGACAAGCCAGCCCCCAGCATTTT
CASRATGQASPQHF
>NA|TRBV21-1|TRBJ2-1|NA
TGTGCCAGCAGCGTTCACATCAATGAGCAGTTCTTC
CASSVHINEQFF
>TRBD1|TRBV3-1/TRBV3-2|TRBJ1-2|NA
TGTGCCAGCAGCCAAGATGTGGGACAGGCATATGGCTACACCTTC
CASSQDVGQAYGYTF
>TRBD2|TRBV6-5|TRBJ2-7|NA
TGTGCCAGCAGTCGACTAGCGGGAACCTACGAGCAGTACTTC
CASSRLAGTYEQYF
>NA|TRBV5-1|TRBJ2-7|once
TGCGCCAGCAGCTTGGGCTCGAGCTCCTACGAGCAGTACTTC
CASSLGSSSYEQYF
>NA|TRBV30|TRBJ1-5|NA
TGTGCCTGGAGTGTAGTGGCAGCCGATCAGCCCCAGCATTTT
CAWSVVAADQPQHF
>TRBD2|TRBV3-1/TRBV3-2|TRBJ2-2|once
TGTGCCAGCACCTTCAGTTCCGGGGGAGGGGGGGAGCTGTTTTTT
CASTFSSGGGGELFF
>NA|TRBV4-2|TRBJ2-1|NA
TGTGCCAGCAGCCAATCGGGCAAGGTCAATGAGCAGTTCTTC
CASSQSGKVNEQFF
>TRBD1|TRBV30|TRBJ2-7|few
TGTGCCTGGAGCTCCGGACAGGGGGCGGACGAGCAGTACTTC
CAWSSGQGADEQYF
>NA|TRBV19|TRBJ2-7|NA
TGTGCCAGTAGTATCAGGGAAGGGGCCTACGAGCAGTACTTC
CASSIREGAYEQYF
>NA|TRBV13|TRBJ1-5|NA
TGTGCCAGCAGCTTAGGGGGGGCCCCCAATCAGCCCCAGCATTTT
CASSLGGAPNQPQHF
>TRBD2|TRBV28|TRBJ2-5|NA
TGTGCCAGCAGTTTATATTGGGGCGGGACGGGACTAGCGGGAGTGATGGAGACCCAGTACTTC
CASSLYWGGTGLAGVMETQYF
>NA|TRBV24-1|TRBJ2-3|NA
TGTGCCACCAGAGGGGACACCTCTAGCACAGATACGCAGTATTTT
CATRGDTSSTDTQYF
>NA|TRBV5-1|TRBJ2-5|NA
TGCGCCAGCAGCGCCGGGCGGGTGGGACGAGAGACCCAGTACTTC
CASSAGRVGRETQYF
>TRBD2|TRBV27|TRBJ2-7|NA
TGTGCCAGCAAACGGACTAGCGGGTACGAGCAGTACTTC
CASKRTSGYEQYF
>NA|TRBV7-2|TRBJ2-5|NA
TGTGCCAGCAGCTTAGTAAGAGGGGGGGAGACCCAGTACTTC
CASSLVRGGETQYF
>NA|TRBV28|TRBJ1-5|once
TGTGCCAGCAGTCAAGGAAGGGAGCCCCAGCATTTT
CASSQGREPQHF